One and the same sample provided the 3 T cell receptor beta chains below, sequenced in a study of shared clonotypes between healthy human individuals. Profiling relied on immunoSEQ multiplex PCR, and the TCRdb table lists in-frame clones only, not all of them. The sample records a few hundred thousand clones, about 65% being singletons. Sequencing input: memory CD4+ T cells sorted from blood. As for subset: CD45RA-negative fraction. The source is a man in his thirties or forties in good health.

The chain employs TRBV11-2 and TRBJ2-5, with a tentative D call TRBD1 (5 bases). V shed 5 bases and J shed 1 base, with 14 bases lying between them. Germline V gene data show CDR1 as SGHAT and CDR2 as FQNNGV. The CDR3 is 15 residues long. The DNA for the CDR3 is TGTGCCAGCAGCCCCCTCCCAGGGATCCAAGAGACCCAGTACTTC. It specifies CASSPLPGIQETQYF.

This clone appeared once. The chain employs TRBV29-1 and TRBJ2-6; D call uncertain. The ends were cut back, 5 bases at V and 4 bases at J, with 9 bases in the middle. CDR3 length: 13 residues. Germline loops: CDR1 SQVTM, CDR2 ANQGSEA. The CDR3 DNA sequence: TGCAGCGTTACCAAGAGCGGGGCCAACGTCCTGACTTTC. Encoded protein: CSVTKSGANVLTF.

This clone was seen more than once but under ten times. V is TRBV7-2 and J is TRBJ2-1; weak D call: TRBD1 (5 bases). Looked up from germline, CDR1 is SGHTA and CDR2 is FQGNSA. Trimming pared 1 base from V and 5 bases from J, leaving 12 bases between. This CDR3 region has 15 residues. CDR3: CASSLGRTKNNEQFF. The CDR3 DNA is TGTGCCAGCAGCTTAGGGCGGACAAAAAACAATGAGCAGTTCTTC.